The 32 T cell receptor beta chains below were found in one sample sequenced in a study of CD8 T cells in Susac syndrome. Random hexamers were used to reverse transcribe an amount of about 0.45 to 1 ug RNA. TCRdb itself ran the immunoSEQ multiplex PCR reads through MiXCR, one entry per CDR3 protein. Here the sample spans around 90,000 distinct CDR3 sequences, around 96% being singletons. The sequenced material came from CD8+ T cells from PBMCs. These TCRs come from a human donor with Susac syndrome.

This chain joins TRBV30 and TRBJ1-2, with a possible D match to TRBD1 (6 bases). The CDR3 length is 15 residues. Germline V CDR1 and CDR2: GTSNPN, SVGIG (reference sequence). The V gene lost 0 bases and the J gene lost 5 bases, with 16 bases spanning the gap. The CDR3 coding sequence is TGTGCCTGGAGTGTCGGCCCGGGGACAACATATGGCTACACCTTC. It codes for CAWSVGPGTTYGYTF.

This clonotype was observed once. V is TRBV20-1 and J is TRBJ1-2, with 7 bases fitting TRBD1. The germline gives CDR1 DFQATT, CDR2 SNEGSKA (reference sequence). V shed 4 bases and J 4 bases; nucleotides not matched to a gene: 3. The CDR3 covers 12 residues. This chain's CDR3 is CSAMGTVYGYTF. CDR3 nucleotide sequence: TGCAGTGCTATGGGGACAGTCTATGGCTACACCTTC.

The V and J genes are TRBV20-1 and TRBJ1-1; D perhaps matches TRBD1 (6 bases). There are 16 residues in the CDR3. The V gene's germline CDR1 is DFQATT and CDR2 SNEGSKA (reference sequence). The V end lost 0 bases, the J end lost 0 bases, and 14 bases lay between the germline ends. Here the CDR3 reads CSARDLQGKMNTEAFF. The CDR3 DNA is TGCAGTGCTAGAGATCTACAGGGAAAAATGAACACTGAAGCTTTCTTT.

CDR3 DNA sequence: TGTGCCAGCAGCTTAGATCCGCTGCGGCCCCAGCATTTT. Its translation is CASSLDPLRPQHF. The V gene is TRBV11-2, the J gene TRBJ1-5, with D uncertain. Trimming took off 0 bases at V and 9 bases at J, with 9 bases between the two ends. Germline CDR1 is SGHAT and CDR2 is FQNNGV. This CDR3 region has 13 residues.

CDR3 sequence: CASSPRPRASTDTQYF. CDR3 coding DNA: TGTGCCAGCAGCCCCCGCCCGCGGGCTAGCACAGATACGCAGTATTTT. The chain carries TRBV7-8 and TRBJ2-3; a weak D match, TRBD2 (5 bases). This CDR3 has 16 residues. Germline lookup yields CDR1 SGHVS and CDR2 FQNEAQ. Trimming removed 5 bases from V and 0 bases from J, with 15 bases in between. The full variable domain, its missing parts supplied by reference TRBV7-8 and TRBJ2-3, is GAGVSQSPRYKVAKRGQDVALRCDPISGHVSLFWYQQALGQGPEFLTYFQNEAQLDKSGLPSDRFFAERPEGSVSTLKIQRTQQEDSAVYLCASSPRPRASTDTQYFGPGTRLTVL.

This sequence joins TRBV6-5 and TRBJ2-3; TRBD2 matches 7 bases. V lost 2 bases, J lost 1 base, and 6 bases stayed unmatched. The germline V gene has CDR1 MNHEY and CDR2 SVGAGI. The CDR3 sequence is 16 residues long. The CDR3 region is CASSYRTGLGTDTQYF. The CDR3 nucleotides are TGTGCCAGCAGTTACCGAACCGGACTAGGCACAGATACGCAGTATTTT.

This sequence joins TRBV5-1 and TRBJ1-5; D possibly corresponds to TRBD1 (5 bases). Germline CDR1 is SGHRS and CDR2 is YFSETQ. This CDR3 is built from 13 residues. With 2 bases removed from V and 5 bases from J, the gap between germline ends came to 8 bases. CDR3 amino acids: CASSFGADQPQHF. For the CDR3, the DNA is TGCGCCAGCAGCTTCGGGGCCGATCAGCCCCAGCATTTT.

Here the CDR3 DNA reads TGTGCCTGGAGAGAGAGCTACGAGCAGTACTTC. As protein: CAWRESYEQYF. The V gene is TRBV30, the J gene TRBJ2-7; D is undetermined. CDR3 length: 11 amino acids. The V and J ends lost 3 bases and 3 bases respectively, with 6 bases between them. The germline V gene has CDR1 GTSNPN and CDR2 SVGIG (reference sequence).

The rearrangement uses TRBV4-3 and TRBJ1-1; D uncertain. This CDR3 is 15 amino acids long. Trimming removed 0 bases from V and 5 bases from J, with 13 bases in between. Germline CDR1 LGHNA, CDR2 YSLEER. The CDR3, as DNA: TGCGCCAGCAGCCAAGATGGTCTTCCAAAGACTGAAGCTTTCTTT. Its protein is CASSQDGLPKTEAFF.

The J gene is TRBJ2-7, the V gene TRBV5-4, with 8 bases fitting TRBD2. This CDR3 has 15 residues. Germline CDR1 reads SGHNT; CDR2 reads YYREEE (reference sequence). V lost 3 bases, J lost 2 bases, and 7 bases stayed unmatched. The CDR3 reads CASSWTGGPTYEQYF. The CDR3 DNA reads as TGTGCCAGCAGCTGGACGGGGGGGCCGACCTACGAGCAGTACTTC.

This rearrangement joins TRBV4-3 to TRBJ2-4; D is ambiguous. Between the trimmed V and J ends, which lost 5 bases and 7 bases, there was a span of 24 bases. Germline V gives CDR1 LGHNA, CDR2 YSLEER. This CDR3 region has 17 residues. The CDR3 spells CASSSTVAETKGNIQYF. The CDR3 DNA reads TGCGCCAGCAGCTCAACAGTGGCTGAGACAAAGGGTAACATTCAGTACTTC.

The chain recombines TRBV10-3 with TRBJ1-5, with D possibly matching TRBD1 (5 bases). The V end was cut by 5 bases, the J end by 1 base, with 12 bases between. The CDR3 sequence is 15 residues long. Germline-derived CDR1 and CDR2 are ENHRY and SYGVKD. Written as DNA, the CDR3 is TGTGCCATCAGTCCGGGGCGAGAAAGCAATCAGCCCCAGCATTTT. Encoded protein: CAISPGRESNQPQHF.

The chain has TRBV9 and TRBJ1-1; D is undetermined. The CDR3 has 13 amino acids. V was trimmed by 3 bases and J by 5 bases, leaving 11 bases between them. Germline V lookup: CDR1 SGDLS, CDR2 YYNGEE. The CDR3, as DNA: TGTGCCAGCAGCGGGAGCCGCCAAACTGAAGCTTTCTTT. This translates into CASSGSRQTEAFF.

The genes are TRBV30 and TRBJ1-1; D unresolved. The CDR3 length is 13 residues. Trimming cost V 2 bases and J 0 bases, with 7 bases left between them. From germline, CDR1 is GTSNPN and CDR2 SVGIG (reference sequence). The CDR3 DNA is TGTGCCTGGAGTTCACAGCTGAACACTGAAGCTTTCTTT. Translation gives CAWSSQLNTEAFF.

V usage is TRBV4-3 and J usage is TRBJ2-5; 10 bases match TRBD2. CDR1 is LGHNA, CDR2 YSLEER, per germline. The CDR3 loop spans 16 amino acids. The V and J ends lost 0 bases and 5 bases, in that order; junction bases with no gene match: 6. The CDR3 region is CASSQDPAGGRETQYF. The CDR3 region has the DNA TGCGCCAGCAGCCAAGATCCAGCGGGGGGGAGGGAGACCCAGTACTTC.

The genes are TRBV30 and TRBJ1-2; weak D call: TRBD1 (5 bases). Looked up from germline, CDR1 is GTSNPN and CDR2 is SVGIG (reference sequence). This CDR3 contains 15 residues. V was trimmed by 4 bases and J by 4 bases, leaving 19 bases between them. CDR3 nucleotide sequence: TGTGCCTGGATCACTTCCCCAGGGACTTTCTATGGCTACACCTTC. It specifies CAWITSPGTFYGYTF.

V usage is TRBV30 and J usage is TRBJ1-5; tentative D call: TRBD1 (5 bases). Trimming shortened V by 0 bases and J by 3 bases, and 12 bases separated the two germline ends. The CDR3 extends over 15 amino acids. The germline CDR1 and CDR2 sequences are GTSNPN and SVGIG (reference sequence). The CDR3 region has the DNA TGTGCCTGGAGTGTAGGGGCACAGATCAATCAGCCCCAGCATTTT. Translation: CAWSVGAQINQPQHF.

J is TRBJ2-5 and V is TRBV28; D not certain. Germline V gene sequence: CDR1 MDHEN, CDR2 SYDVKM. The CDR3 length is 11 residues. The ends were cut back, 8 bases at V and 5 bases at J, with 9 bases in the middle. CDR3 sequence reads: CASDGNETQYF. The CDR3 DNA is TGTGCCAGCGATGGAAATGAGACCCAGTACTTC.

The rearrangement joins TRBV4-1 to TRBJ2-5; 7 bases match TRBD1. J lost 7 bases, V lost 0 bases, and 11 bases had no gene match. CDR1 is MGHRA and CDR2 is YSYEKL in the germline V gene. The CDR3 is made up of 16 amino acids. The CDR3 reads CASSQEGVGGGRTQYF. Here the CDR3 DNA reads TGCGCCAGCAGCCAAGAGGGGGTAGGGGGCGGCCGGACCCAGTACTTC.

J is TRBJ2-2 and V is TRBV29-1; D call uncertain. The V gene's germline CDR1 is SQVTM and CDR2 ANQGSEA. The CDR3 has 11 amino acids. The ends were cut back, 5 bases at V and 5 bases at J, with 6 bases in the middle. This CDR3 is CSVQGTGELFF. CDR3 bases: TGCAGCGTTCAAGGGACCGGGGAGCTGTTTTTT.

The rearrangement links TRBV6-5 to TRBJ1-1; a weak D match, TRBD1 (6 bases). Germline V CDR1 and CDR2: MNHEY, SVGAGI. The V and J ends lost 5 bases and 5 bases respectively, with 12 bases between them. This CDR3 is 13 amino acids long. The DNA of the CDR3 is TGTGCCAGCAGTCGATACAGGGTTACTGAAGCTTTCTTT. This translates into CASSRYRVTEAFF.

For the CDR3, the DNA is TGCGCCAGCAGCCAAGATCACCAGGGATCGAACACTGAAGCTTTCTTT. It encodes CASSQDHQGSNTEAFF. The rearrangement joins TRBV4-1 to TRBJ1-1; TRBD1 is a possible D gene (5 bases). From germline, CDR1 is MGHRA and CDR2 YSYEKL. Trimming shortened V by 0 bases and J by 1 base, and 12 bases separated the two germline ends. The CDR3 loop spans 16 amino acids.

The gene calls are TRBV24-1 and TRBJ2-1; 7 nucleotides match TRBD2. V was clipped by 1 base and J by 2 bases; unmatched bases: 10. Germline lookup yields CDR1 KGHDR and CDR2 SFDVKD. The CDR3 runs to 18 residues. The CDR3 is CATSDFDWGGRAYNEQFF. In DNA form, the CDR3 reads TGTGCCACCAGTGATTTCGACTGGGGGGGACGAGCCTACAATGAGCAGTTCTTC.

The chain joins TRBV1 to TRBJ2-5. TRBV1 is a pseudogene. The CDR3 contains 12 residues. CDR3 sequence reads: CTSSHRKETQYF. For the CDR3, the DNA is TGCACCAGCAGCCACAGGAAAGAGACCCAGTACTTC.

The chain couples TRBV20-1 to TRBJ2-7; D might be TRBD1 (6 bases). The CDR3 has 16 amino acids. The V end was cut by 3 bases, the J end by 3 bases, with 21 bases between. Germline CDR1 is DFQATT and CDR2 is SNEGSKA (reference sequence). The chain's CDR3 is CSASPRAGTYVYEQYF. In DNA form, the CDR3 reads TGCAGTGCTAGCCCCCGTGCCGGGACATACGTCTACGAGCAGTACTTC.

The chain joins TRBV20-1 to TRBJ1-1; a weak D match, TRBD1 (6 bases). The CDR3 sequence is 16 residues long. The germline V gene encodes CDR1 DFQATT and CDR2 SNEGSKA (reference sequence). The V and J ends lost 0 bases and 0 bases respectively, with 14 bases between them. CDR3 loop: CSARDLNDRMNTEAFF. In nucleotides, the CDR3 is TGCAGTGCTAGAGACCTAAACGACAGGATGAACACTGAAGCTTTCTTT.

The chain recombines TRBV30 with TRBJ1-1; 7 bases map to TRBD1. The germline gives CDR1 GTSNPN, CDR2 SVGIG (reference sequence). The ends lost 1 base at V and 2 bases at J; junction bases unmatched: 7. The CDR3 has 15 residues. DNA for the CDR3: TGTGCCTGGAGTGACGGGACAGTCTTAAACACTGAAGCTTTCTTT. Translated, it gives CAWSDGTVLNTEAFF.

The J gene is TRBJ1-2, the V gene TRBV24-1; weak D call: TRBD1 (6 bases). This CDR3 spans 11 amino acids. Germline CDR1 reads KGHDR; CDR2 reads SFDVKD. V was shortened by 6 bases and J by 6 bases, with 7 bases between the two germline ends. The CDR3 loop reads CATSRGNGYTF. The CDR3, as DNA: TGTGCCACCAGTAGGGGGAATGGCTACACCTTC.

The chain couples TRBV12-3 or TRBV12-4 to TRBJ2-5; TRBD2 agrees at 7 bases. CDR3 size: 15 residues. Trimming cost V 5 bases and J 5 bases; bases outside gene matches: 11. The CDR3 loop is CASSTRDYPRETQYF. In DNA form, the CDR3 reads TGTGCCAGCAGTACCCGGGACTACCCTAGGGAGACCCAGTACTTC.

The chain carries TRBV20-1 and TRBJ2-3, with 7 bases aligning to TRBD1. The V gene's germline CDR1 is DFQATT and CDR2 SNEGSKA (reference sequence). This CDR3 comprises 13 residues. Trimming at V came to 5 bases and at J to 4 bases, leaving 6 bases not matched to a gene. CDR3 region: CSAGVQGADTQYF. The CDR3 DNA is TGCAGTGCTGGGGTTCAGGGGGCAGATACGCAGTATTTT.

This clonotype showed up just once. The chain couples TRBV29-1 to TRBJ2-5, with D perhaps matching TRBD1 (6 bases). Germline CDR1 and CDR2: SQVTM and ANQGSEA. Trimming cost V 5 bases and J 3 bases, with 13 bases left between them. CDR3 length: 13 amino acids. CDR3 region: CSVKPGVKETQYF. The CDR3 nucleotides read TGCAGCGTTAAACCAGGGGTAAAAGAGACCCAGTACTTC.

The chain has TRBV6-2 or TRBV6-3 and TRBJ1-1; the D is unclear. V was trimmed by 6 bases and J by 4 bases, leaving 9 bases between them. The CDR3 spans 12 residues. In germline, CDR1 is MNHEY, CDR2 SVGEGT. CDR3 region: CASSLYFTEAFF. CDR3 coding DNA: TGTGCCAGCAGCCTATACTTCACTGAAGCTTTCTTT.